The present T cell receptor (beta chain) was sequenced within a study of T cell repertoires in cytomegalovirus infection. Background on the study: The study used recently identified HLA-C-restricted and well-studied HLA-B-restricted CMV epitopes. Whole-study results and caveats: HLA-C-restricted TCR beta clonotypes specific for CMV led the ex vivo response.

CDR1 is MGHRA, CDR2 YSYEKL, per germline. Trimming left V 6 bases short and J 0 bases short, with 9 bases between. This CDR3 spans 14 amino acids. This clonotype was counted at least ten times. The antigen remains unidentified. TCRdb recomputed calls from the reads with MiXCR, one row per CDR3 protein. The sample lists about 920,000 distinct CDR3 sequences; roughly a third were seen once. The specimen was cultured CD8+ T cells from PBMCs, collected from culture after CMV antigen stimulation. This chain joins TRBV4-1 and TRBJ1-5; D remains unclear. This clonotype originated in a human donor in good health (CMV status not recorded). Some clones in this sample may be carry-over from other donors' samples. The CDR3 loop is CASRFTHSNQPQHF. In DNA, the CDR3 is TGCGCCAGCAGGTTCACACATAGCAATCAGCCCCAGCATTTT.